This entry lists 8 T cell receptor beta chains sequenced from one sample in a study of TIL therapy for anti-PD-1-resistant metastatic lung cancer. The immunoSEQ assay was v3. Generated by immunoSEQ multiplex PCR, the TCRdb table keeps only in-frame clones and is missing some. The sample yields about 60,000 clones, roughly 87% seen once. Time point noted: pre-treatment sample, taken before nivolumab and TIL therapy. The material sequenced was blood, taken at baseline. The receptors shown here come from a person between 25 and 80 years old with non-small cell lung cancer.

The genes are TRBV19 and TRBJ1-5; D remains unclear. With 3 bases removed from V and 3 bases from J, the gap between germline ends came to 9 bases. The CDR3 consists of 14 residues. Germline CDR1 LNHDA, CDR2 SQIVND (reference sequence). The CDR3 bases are TGTGCCAGTAGTATCGAAGGTTACAATCAGCCCCAGCATTTT. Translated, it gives CASSIEGYNQPQHF. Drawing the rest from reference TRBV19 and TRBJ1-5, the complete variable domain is DGGITQSPKYLFRKEGQNVTLSCEQNLNHDAMYWYRQDPGQGLRLIYYSQIVNDFQKGDIAEGYSVSREKKESFPLTVTSAQKNPTAFYLCASSIEGYNQPQHFGDGTRLSIL.

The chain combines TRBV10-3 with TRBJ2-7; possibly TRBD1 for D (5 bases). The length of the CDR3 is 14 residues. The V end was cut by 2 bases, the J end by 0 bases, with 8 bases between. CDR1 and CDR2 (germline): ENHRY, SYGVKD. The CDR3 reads CAISETGGSYEQYF. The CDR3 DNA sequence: TGTGCCATCAGTGAGACAGGTGGCTCCTACGAGCAGTACTTC.

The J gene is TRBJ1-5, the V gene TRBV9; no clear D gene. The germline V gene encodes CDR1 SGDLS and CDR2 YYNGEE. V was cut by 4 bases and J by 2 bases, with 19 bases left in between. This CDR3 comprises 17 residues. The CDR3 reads CASSLLAQAARNQPQHF. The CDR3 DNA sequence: TGTGCCAGCAGCCTCTTAGCCCAGGCCGCGCGCAATCAGCCCCAGCATTTT.

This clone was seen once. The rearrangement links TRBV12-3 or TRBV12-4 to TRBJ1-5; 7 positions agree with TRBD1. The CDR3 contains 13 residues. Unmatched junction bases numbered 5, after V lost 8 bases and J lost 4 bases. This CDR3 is CASRGQANQPQHF. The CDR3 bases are TGTGCCAGCCGTGGACAGGCTAATCAGCCCCAGCATTTT.

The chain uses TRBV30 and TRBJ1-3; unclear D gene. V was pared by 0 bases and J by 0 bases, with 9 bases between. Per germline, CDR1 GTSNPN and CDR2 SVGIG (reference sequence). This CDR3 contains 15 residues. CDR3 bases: TGTGCCTGGAGTGTCCCAAATCCCTCTGGAAACACCATATATTTT. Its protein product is CAWSVPNPSGNTIYF.

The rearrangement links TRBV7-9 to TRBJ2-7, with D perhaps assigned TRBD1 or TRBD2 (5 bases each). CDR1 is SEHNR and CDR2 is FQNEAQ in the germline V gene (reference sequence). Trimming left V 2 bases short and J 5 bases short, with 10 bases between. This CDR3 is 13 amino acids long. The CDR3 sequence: CASSLLGVDEQYF. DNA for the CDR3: TGTGCCAGCAGCTTATTGGGGGTCGACGAGCAGTACTTC.

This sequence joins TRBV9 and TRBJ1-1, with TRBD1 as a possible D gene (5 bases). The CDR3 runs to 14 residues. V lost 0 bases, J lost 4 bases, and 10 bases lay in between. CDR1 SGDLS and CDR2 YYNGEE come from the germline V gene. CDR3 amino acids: CASSVEGVGTEAFF. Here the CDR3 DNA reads TGTGCCAGCAGCGTAGAAGGGGTAGGCACTGAAGCTTTCTTT. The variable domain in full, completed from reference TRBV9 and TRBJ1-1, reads DSGVTQTPKHLITATGQRVTLRCSPRSGDLSVYWYQQSLDQGLQFLIQYYNGEERAKGNILERFSAQQFPDLHSELNLSSLELGDSALYFCASSVEGVGTEAFFGQGTRLTVV.

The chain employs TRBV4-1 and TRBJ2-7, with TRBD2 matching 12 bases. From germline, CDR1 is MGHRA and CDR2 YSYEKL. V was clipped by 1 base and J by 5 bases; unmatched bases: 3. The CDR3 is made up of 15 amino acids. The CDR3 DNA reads TGCGCCAGCAGCCAAGCGACTAGCGGGGGAGACGAGCAGTACTTC. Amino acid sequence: CASSQATSGGDEQYF.